This record concerns one T cell receptor (beta chain) sequence. The data are from a study of cytomegalovirus exposure and HLA in healthy donors. Use of 60 Vbeta and 13 Jbeta primers characterized the PCR. Generated by immunoSEQ multiplex PCR, the TCRdb table keeps only in-frame clones and is missing some. Of 150,000 to 200,000 clones listed, around 67% are singletons. Sequenced material: PBMCs. The TCR originated in a woman under 30 in good health and CMV-seropositive.

CDR3: CASSLNPNRNYGYTF. CDR3 DNA sequence: TGTGCCAGCAGCTTAAACCCCAACAGGAACTATGGCTACACCTTC. V and J are TRBV7-9 and TRBJ1-2; the D gene is possibly TRBD1 (5 bases). Germline CDR1 SEHNR, CDR2 FQNEAQ (reference sequence). Deletions cut 2 bases from V and 2 bases from J, with 12 bases between. There are 15 residues in the CDR3.